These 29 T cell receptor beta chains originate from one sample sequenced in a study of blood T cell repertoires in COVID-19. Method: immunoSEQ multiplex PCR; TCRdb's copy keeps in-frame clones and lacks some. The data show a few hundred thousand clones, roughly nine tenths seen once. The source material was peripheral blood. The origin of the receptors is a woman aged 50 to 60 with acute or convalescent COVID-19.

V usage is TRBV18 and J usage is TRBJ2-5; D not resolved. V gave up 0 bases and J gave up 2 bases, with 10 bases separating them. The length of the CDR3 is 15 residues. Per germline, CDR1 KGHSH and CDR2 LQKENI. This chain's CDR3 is CASSPPSLEQETQYF. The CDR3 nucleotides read TGTGCCAGCTCACCACCGTCCCTAGAACAAGAGACCCAGTACTTC.

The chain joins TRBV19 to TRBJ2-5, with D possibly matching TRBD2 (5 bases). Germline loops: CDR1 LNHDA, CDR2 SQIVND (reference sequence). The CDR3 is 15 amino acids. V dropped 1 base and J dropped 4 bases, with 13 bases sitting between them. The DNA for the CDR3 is TGTGCCAGTAGTATAGCGGCACTAGGAGGAGAGACCCAGTACTTC. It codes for CASSIAALGGETQYF.

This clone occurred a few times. CDR3: CASSLDGGSWETQYF. Written as DNA, the CDR3 is TGTGCCAGCAGCTTAGATGGCGGGAGTTGGGAGACCCAGTACTTC. This chain connects TRBV7-2 to TRBJ2-5, with 7 positions matching TRBD2. The CDR3 runs to 15 residues. Germline V CDR1 and CDR2: SGHTA, FQGNSA. V shed 1 base and J 5 bases; nucleotides not matched to a gene: 7.

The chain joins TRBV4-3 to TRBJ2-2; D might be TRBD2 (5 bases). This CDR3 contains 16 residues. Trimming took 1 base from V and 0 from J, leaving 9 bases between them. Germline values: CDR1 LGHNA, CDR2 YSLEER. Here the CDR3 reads CASSQGVGANTGELFF. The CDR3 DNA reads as TGCGCCAGCAGCCAAGGGGTGGGAGCGAACACCGGGGAGCTGTTTTTT.

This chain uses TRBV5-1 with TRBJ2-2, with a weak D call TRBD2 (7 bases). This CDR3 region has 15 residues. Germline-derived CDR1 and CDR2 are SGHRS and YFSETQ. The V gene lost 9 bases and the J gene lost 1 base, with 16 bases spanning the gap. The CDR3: CATHRGAGNTGELFF. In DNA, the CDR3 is TGCGCCACCCATCGGGGGGCTGGGAACACCGGGGAGCTGTTTTTT.

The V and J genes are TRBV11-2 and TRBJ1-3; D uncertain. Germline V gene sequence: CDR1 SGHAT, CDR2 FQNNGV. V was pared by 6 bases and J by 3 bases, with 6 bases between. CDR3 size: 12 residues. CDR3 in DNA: TGTGCCAGCAGTAGTGGTGGAAACACCATATATTTT. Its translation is CASSSGGNTIYF.

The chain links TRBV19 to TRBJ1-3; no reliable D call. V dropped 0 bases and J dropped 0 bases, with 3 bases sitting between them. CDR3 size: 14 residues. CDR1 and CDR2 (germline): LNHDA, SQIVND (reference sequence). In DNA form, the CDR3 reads TGTGCCAGTAGTATAGACAGCTCTGGAAACACCATATATTTT. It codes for CASSIDSSGNTIYF.

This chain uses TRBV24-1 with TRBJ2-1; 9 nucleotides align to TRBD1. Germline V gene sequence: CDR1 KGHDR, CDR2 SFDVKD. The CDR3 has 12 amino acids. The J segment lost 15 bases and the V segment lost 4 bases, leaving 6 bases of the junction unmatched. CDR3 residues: CATSENRGRLFF. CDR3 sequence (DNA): TGTGCCACCAGTGAAAACAGGGGGCGGCTGTTCTTC.

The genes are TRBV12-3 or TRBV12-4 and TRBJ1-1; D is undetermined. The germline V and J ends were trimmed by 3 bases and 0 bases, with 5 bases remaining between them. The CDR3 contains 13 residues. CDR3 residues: CASSFVVNTEAFF. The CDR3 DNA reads TGTGCCAGCAGTTTCGTCGTGAACACTGAAGCTTTCTTT.

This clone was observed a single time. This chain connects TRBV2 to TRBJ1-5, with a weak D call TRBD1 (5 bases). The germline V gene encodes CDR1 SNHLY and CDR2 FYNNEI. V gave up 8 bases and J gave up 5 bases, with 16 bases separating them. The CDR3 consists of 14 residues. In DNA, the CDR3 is TGTGCCAGCTGCAGGGCAAAGACTTATCAGCCCCAGCATTTT. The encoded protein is CASCRAKTYQPQHF.

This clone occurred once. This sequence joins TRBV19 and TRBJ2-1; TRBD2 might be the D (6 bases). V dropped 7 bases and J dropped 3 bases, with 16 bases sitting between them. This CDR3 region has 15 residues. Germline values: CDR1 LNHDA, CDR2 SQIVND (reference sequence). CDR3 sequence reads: CASTPIGGNYNEQFF. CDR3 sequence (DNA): TGTGCCAGTACACCTATAGGAGGGAACTACAATGAGCAGTTCTTC.

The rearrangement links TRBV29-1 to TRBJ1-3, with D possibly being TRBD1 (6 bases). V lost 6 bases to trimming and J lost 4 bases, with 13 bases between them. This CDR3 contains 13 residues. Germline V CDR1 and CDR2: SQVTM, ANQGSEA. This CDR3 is CSVSFDRGNTIYF. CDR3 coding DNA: TGCAGCGTCTCCTTCGACAGGGGAAACACCATATATTTT.

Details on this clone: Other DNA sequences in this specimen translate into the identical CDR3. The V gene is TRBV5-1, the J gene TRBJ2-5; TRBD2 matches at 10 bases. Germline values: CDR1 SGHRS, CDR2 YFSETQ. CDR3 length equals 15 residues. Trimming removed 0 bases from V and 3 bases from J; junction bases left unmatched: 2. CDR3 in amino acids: CASSLGTSGKETQYF. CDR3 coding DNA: TGCGCCAGCAGCTTGGGGACTAGCGGTAAAGAGACCCAGTACTTC.

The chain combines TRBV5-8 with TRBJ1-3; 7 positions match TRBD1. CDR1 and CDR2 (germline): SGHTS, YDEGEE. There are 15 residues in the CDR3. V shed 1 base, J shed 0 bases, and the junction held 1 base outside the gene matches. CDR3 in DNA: TGTGCCAGCAGCTTGAACAGGGGCTCTGGAAACACCATATATTTT. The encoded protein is CASSLNRGSGNTIYF.

This CDR3 is CASRSGQASYGYTF. CDR3 DNA sequence: TGTGCCAGCAGGTCGGGACAGGCGAGCTATGGCTACACCTTC. The rearrangement links TRBV28 to TRBJ1-2, with TRBD1 identical over 8 bases. V was pared by 6 bases and J by 4 bases, with 7 bases of the junction left unmatched. The germline CDR1 and CDR2 sequences are MDHEN and SYDVKM. This CDR3 has 14 amino acids.

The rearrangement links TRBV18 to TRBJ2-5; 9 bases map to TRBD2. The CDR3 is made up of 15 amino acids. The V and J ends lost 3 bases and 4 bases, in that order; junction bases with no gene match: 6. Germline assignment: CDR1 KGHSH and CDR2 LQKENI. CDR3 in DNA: TGTGCCAGCTCACCCGCGGGAGGGCCGGTAGAGACCCAGTACTTC. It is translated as CASSPAGGPVETQYF.

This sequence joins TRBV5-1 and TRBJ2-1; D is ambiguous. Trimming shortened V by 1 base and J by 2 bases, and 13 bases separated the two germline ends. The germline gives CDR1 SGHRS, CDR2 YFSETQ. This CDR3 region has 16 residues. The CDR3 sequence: CASSLILRRPYNEQFF. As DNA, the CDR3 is TGCGCCAGCAGCTTGATTTTACGGCGGCCCTACAATGAGCAGTTCTTC.

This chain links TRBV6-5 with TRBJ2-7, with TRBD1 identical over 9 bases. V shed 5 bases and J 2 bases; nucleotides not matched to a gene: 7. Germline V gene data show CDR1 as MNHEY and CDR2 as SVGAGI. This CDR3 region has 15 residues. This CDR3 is CASSPWTGVAYEQYF. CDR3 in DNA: TGTGCCAGCAGTCCCTGGACAGGGGTGGCCTACGAGCAGTACTTC.

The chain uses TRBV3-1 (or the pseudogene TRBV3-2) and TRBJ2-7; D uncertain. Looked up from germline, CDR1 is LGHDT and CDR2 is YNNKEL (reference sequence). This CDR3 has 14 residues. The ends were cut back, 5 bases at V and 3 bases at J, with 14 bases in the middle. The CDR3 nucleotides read TGTGCCAGCAGCTTAGATCCGGGTCGCTACGAGCAGTACTTC. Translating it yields CASSLDPGRYEQYF.

The CDR3 here is CSVFDSLWNTEAFF. CDR3 DNA: TGCAGCGTATTTGACTCTCTTTGGAACACTGAAGCTTTCTTT. The rearrangement uses TRBV29-1 and TRBJ1-1; D is unresolved. The CDR3 loop spans 14 amino acids. Germline V gene lookup returns CDR1 SQVTM and CDR2 ANQGSEA. V was trimmed by 6 bases and J by 1 base, leaving 15 bases between them.

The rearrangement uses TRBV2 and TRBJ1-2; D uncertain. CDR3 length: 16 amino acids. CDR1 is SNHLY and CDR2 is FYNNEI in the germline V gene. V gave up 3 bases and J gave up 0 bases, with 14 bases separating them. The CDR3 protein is CASSEERDYTNYGYTF. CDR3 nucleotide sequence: TGTGCCAGCAGTGAGGAGAGGGATTATACTAACTATGGCTACACCTTC. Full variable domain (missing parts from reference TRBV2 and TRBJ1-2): EPEVTQTPSHQVTQMGQEVILRCVPISNHLYFYWYRQILGQKVEFLVSFYNNEISEKSEIFDDQFSVERPDGSNFTLKIRSTKLEDSAMYFCASSEERDYTNYGYTFGSGTRLTVV.

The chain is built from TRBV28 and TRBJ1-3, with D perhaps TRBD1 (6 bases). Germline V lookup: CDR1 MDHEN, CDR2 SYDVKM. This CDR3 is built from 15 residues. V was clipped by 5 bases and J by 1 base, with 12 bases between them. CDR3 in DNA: TGTGCCAGCAGTACCCCGGGACAATCTGGAAACACCATATATTTT. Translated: CASSTPGQSGNTIYF.

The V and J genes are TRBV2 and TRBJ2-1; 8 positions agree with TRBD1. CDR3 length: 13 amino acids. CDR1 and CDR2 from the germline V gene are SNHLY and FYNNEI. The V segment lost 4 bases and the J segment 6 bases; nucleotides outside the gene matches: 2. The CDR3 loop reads CASSATGVNEQFF. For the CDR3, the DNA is TGTGCCAGCAGTGCGACAGGGGTCAATGAGCAGTTCTTC. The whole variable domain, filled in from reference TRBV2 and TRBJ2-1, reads EPEVTQTPSHQVTQMGQEVILRCVPISNHLYFYWYRQILGQKVEFLVSFYNNEISEKSEIFDDQFSVERPDGSNFTLKIRSTKLEDSAMYFCASSATGVNEQFFGPGTRLTVL.

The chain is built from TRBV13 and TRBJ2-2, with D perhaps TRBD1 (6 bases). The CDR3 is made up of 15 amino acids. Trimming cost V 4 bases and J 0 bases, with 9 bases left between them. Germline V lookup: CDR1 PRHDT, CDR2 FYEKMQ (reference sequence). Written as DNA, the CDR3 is TGTGCCAGCAGCTCAGGACAGACGAACACCGGGGAGCTGTTTTTT. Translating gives CASSSGQTNTGELFF.

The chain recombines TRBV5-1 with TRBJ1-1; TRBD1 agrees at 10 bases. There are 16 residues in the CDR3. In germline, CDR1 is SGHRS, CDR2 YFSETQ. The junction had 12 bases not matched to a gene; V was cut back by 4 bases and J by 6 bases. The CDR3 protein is CASSLGAGTGASEAFF. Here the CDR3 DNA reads TGCGCCAGCAGCCTGGGAGCCGGGACAGGGGCCTCTGAAGCTTTCTTT. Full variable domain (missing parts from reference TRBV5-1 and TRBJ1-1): KAGVTQTPRYLIKTRGQQVTLSCSPISGHRSVSWYQQTPGQGLQFLFEYFSETQRNKGNFPGRFSGRQFSNSRSEMNVSTLELGDSALYLCASSLGAGTGASEAFFGQGTRLTVV.

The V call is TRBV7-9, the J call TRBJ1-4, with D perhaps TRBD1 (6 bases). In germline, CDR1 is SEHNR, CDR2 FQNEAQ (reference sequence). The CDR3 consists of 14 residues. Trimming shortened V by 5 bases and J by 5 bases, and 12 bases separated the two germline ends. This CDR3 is CASSRDKGNEKLFF. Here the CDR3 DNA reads TGTGCCAGCAGCCGGGACAAGGGGAATGAAAAACTGTTTTTT. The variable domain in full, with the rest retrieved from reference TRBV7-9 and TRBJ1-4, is DTGVSQNPRHKITKRGQNVTFRCDPISEHNRLYWYRQTLGQGPEFLTYFQNEAQLEKSRLLSDRFSAERPKGSFSTLEIQRTEQGDSAMYLCASSRDKGNEKLFFGSGTQLSVL.

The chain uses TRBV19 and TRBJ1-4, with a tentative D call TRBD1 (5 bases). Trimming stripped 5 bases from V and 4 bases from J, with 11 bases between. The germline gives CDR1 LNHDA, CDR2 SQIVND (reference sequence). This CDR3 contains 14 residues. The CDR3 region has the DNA TGTGCCAGTAGTTGGGGCAGATATAATGAAAAACTGTTTTTT. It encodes CASSWGRYNEKLFF.

The chain's CDR3 is CASSPGDSNYGYTF. The CDR3 region has the DNA TGTGCCAGCAGCCCTGGGGACAGTAACTATGGCTACACCTTC. The chain has TRBV9 and TRBJ1-2; TRBD1 matches at 7 bases. J gave up 1 base and V 4 bases, and 4 bases lay outside the gene matches. Germline CDR1 SGDLS, CDR2 YYNGEE. The CDR3 is made up of 14 amino acids. The variable domain in full, completed from reference TRBV9 and TRBJ1-2, reads DSGVTQTPKHLITATGQRVTLRCSPRSGDLSVYWYQQSLDQGLQFLIQYYNGEERAKGNILERFSAQQFPDLHSELNLSSLELGDSALYFCASSPGDSNYGYTFGSGTRLTVV.

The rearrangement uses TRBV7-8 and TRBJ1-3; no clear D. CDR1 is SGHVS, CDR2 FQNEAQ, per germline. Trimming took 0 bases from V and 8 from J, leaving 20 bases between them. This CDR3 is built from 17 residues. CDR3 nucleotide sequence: TGTGCCAGCAGCTTAGCGCGGCTAGGATCCGTGATAGACACCATATATTTT. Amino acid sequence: CASSLARLGSVIDTIYF.